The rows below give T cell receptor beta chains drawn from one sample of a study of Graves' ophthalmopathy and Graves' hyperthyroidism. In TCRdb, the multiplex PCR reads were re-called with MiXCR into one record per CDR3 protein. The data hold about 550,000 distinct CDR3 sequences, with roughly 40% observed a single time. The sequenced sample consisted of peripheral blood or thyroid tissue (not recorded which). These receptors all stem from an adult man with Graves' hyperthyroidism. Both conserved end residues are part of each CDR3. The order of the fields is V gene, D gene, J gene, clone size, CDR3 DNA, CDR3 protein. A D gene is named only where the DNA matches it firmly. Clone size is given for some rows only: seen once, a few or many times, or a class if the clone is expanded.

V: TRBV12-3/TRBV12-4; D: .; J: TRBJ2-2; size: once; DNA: TGTGCCAGCAGTGCCTCATTTAAGGGGGAGAACACCGGGGAGCTGTTTTTT; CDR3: CASSASFKGENTGELFF
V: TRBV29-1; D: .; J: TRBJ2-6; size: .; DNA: TGCAGCGTTGGGGCCAACGTCCTGACTTTC; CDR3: CSVGANVLTF
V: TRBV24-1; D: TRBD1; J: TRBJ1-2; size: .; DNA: TGTGCCACCAGTGAGGGAGACAGGGCTGGGGGCTACACCTTC; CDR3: CATSEGDRAGGYTF
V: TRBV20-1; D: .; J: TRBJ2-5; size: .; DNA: TGCAGTGCTAGAGATCTGGGGGCGGAGACCCAGTACTTC; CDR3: CSARDLGAETQYF
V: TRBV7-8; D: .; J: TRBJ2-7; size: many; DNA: TGTGCCAGCAGCACTACCGGGATATCCTACGAGCAGTACTTC; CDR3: CASSTTGISYEQYF
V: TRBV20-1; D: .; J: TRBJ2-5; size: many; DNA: TGCAGTGCTAGAGACAACCGGGACTCGTTGGAGACCCAGTACTTC; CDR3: CSARDNRDSLETQYF
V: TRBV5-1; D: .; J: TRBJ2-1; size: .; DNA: TGTGCCAGCAGCTTGCGGGGTCTGAATGAGCAGTTCTTC; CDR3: CASSLRGLNEQFF
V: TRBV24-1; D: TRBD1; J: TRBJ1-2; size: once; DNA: TGTGCCACCAGTGGGGGACAGGGCTTTGGCTACACCTTC; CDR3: CATSGGQGFGYTF
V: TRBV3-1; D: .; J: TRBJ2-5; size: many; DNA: TGTGCCAGCACCTTAGGGGTGCAGGGGGAGACCCAGTACTTC; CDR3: CASTLGVQGETQYF
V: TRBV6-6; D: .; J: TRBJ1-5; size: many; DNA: TGTGCCAGCAGCCGACGGCCCTCGGCAGTAGGGAGCAATCAGCCCCAGCATTTT; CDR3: CASSRRPSAVGSNQPQHF
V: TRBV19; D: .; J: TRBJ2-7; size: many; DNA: TGTGCCAGTAGTACCCAGTACGAGCAGTACTTC; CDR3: CASSTQYEQYF
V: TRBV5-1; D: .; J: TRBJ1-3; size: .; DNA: TGCGCCAGCAGCTTACAGGGATATGGAGACACCATATATTTT; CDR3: CASSLQGYGDTIYF
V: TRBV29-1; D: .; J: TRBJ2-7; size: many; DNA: TGCAGCGTTGTTCAGGATTACTACGAGCAGTACTTC; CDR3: CSVVQDYYEQYF
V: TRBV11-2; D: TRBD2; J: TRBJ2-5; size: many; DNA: TGTGCCAGCAGCTTACTAGCGGGAGAGGGAGAGACCCAGTACTTC; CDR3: CASSLLAGEGETQYF
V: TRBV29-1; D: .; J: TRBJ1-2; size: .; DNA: TGCAGCTCGCCAGTCTATGGCTACACCTTC; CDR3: CSSPVYGYTF
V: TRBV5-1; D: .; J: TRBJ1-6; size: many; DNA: TGCGCCAGCAGCAGTACAGTGGGGGGAAATTCACCCCTCCACTTT; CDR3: CASSSTVGGNSPLHF
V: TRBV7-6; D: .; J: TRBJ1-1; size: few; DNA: TGTGCCAGCAGCTTTGGCCGGTACAATGAAGCTTTCTTT; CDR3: CASSFGRYNEAFF
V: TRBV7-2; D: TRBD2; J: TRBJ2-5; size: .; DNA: TGTGCCAGCAGCTTAGATTGGGAGGGGAGAGAGACCCAGTACTTC; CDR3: CASSLDWEGRETQYF
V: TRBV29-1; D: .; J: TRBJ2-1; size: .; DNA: TGCAGCGTTGAAAACTACAATGAGCAGTTCTTC; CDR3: CSVENYNEQFF
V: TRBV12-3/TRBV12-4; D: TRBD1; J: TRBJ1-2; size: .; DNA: TGTGCCAGCAGTTTATTGGGACAGCAAGGGGACTACACCTTC; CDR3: CASSLLGQQGDYTF
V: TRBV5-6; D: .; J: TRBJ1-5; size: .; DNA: TGTGCCAGCACGGTAAGCAATCAGCCCCAGCATTTT; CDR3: CASTVSNQPQHF
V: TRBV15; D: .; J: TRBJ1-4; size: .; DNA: TGTGCCACCAGCAGGTTGAAGAGGCAAATGAATGAAAAACTGTTTTTT; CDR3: CATSRLKRQMNEKLFF
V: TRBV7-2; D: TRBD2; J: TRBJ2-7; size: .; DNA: TGTGCCAGCAGCCGAGAACTAGCGGGCACTCCCTACGAGCAGTACTTC; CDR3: CASSRELAGTPYEQYF
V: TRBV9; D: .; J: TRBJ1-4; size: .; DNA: TGTGCCAGCAGCCAAGGGACTTTCGGCGAAAAACTGTTTTTT; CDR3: CASSQGTFGEKLFF
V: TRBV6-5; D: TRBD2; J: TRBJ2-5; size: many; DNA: TGTGCCAGCAGTCGCAATCCGGGACCGGGGGGAGAGACCCAGTACTTC; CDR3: CASSRNPGPGGETQYF
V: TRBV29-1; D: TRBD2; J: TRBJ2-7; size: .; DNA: TGCAGCGTAAGGACTAGCGAGGCCTACGAGCAGTACTTC; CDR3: CSVRTSEAYEQYF
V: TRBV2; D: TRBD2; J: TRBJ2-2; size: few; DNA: TGTGCCAGGTCAGCGGGAGTGGCCGGGGAGCTGTTTTTT; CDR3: CARSAGVAGELFF
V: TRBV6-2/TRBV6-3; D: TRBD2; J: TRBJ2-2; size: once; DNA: TGTGCCAGCAGTTATCTACTAGCGGGAATCGGGGAGCTGTTTTTT; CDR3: CASSYLLAGIGELFF
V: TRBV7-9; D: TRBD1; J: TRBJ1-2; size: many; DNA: TGTGCCAGCAGCGCGACCGGGACAGAGAGTGGCTACACCTTC; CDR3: CASSATGTESGYTF
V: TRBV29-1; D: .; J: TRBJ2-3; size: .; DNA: TGCAGCGTTGTGACGGGCGGGACGGGAGATACGCAGTATTTT; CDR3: CSVVTGGTGDTQYF
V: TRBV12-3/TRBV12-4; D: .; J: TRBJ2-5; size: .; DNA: TGTGCCAGCAGTTACGGGGCGGGCGGCCATAAAGAGACCCAGTACTTC; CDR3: CASSYGAGGHKETQYF
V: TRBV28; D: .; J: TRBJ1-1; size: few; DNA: TGTGCCAGCAGCCCCAAGAGGGTCGGGGCGAACACTGAAGCTTTCTTT; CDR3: CASSPKRVGANTEAFF
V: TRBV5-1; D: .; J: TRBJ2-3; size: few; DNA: TGCGCCAGCAGCTTGATGGGACCAGGCACGCAGTATTTT; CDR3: CASSLMGPGTQYF
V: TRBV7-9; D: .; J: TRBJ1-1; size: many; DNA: TGTGCCAGCAGCTTAAGGGTGGGCAGGCTTGACACTGAAGCTTTCTTT; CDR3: CASSLRVGRLDTEAFF
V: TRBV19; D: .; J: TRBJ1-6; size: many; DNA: TGTGCCAGTAGTATCCGACAGTCAGGGGTCGGCAATTCACCCCTCCACTTT; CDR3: CASSIRQSGVGNSPLHF
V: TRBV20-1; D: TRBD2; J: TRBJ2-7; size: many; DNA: TGCAGTGCTGGACTAGCGGGAGGCCCCTACGAGCAGTACTTC; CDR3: CSAGLAGGPYEQYF